The 8 T cell receptor beta chains below all came from one sample that was sequenced in a study of prognosis after radiotherapy for stage I lung cancer. With two-round multiplex PCR, TCR beta CDR3 sequences were amplified from genomic DNA. Gene-specific TRBV and TRBJ primers were used in PCR round one. MiXCR, applied by TCRdb to the multiplex PCR reads, yields one record per CDR3 protein. The sample consists of about 25,000 distinct CDR3 sequences, about 34% of them appearing once. The sequencing used PBMCs, collected before or after stereotactic body radiation therapy (not recorded which). Source of these receptors: a donor over 45 with non-small cell lung cancer.

The V call is TRBV5-6, the J call TRBJ2-5, with a tentative D call TRBD2 (5 bases). CDR3 length: 14 residues. In germline, CDR1 is SGHDT, CDR2 YYEEEE. V was clipped by 0 bases and J by 5 bases, with 11 bases between them. CDR3 sequence: CASSLGIGEETQYF. For the CDR3, the DNA is TGTGCCAGCAGCTTGGGAATTGGGGAGGAGACCCAGTACTTC.

This clonotype was counted ten times or more. The chain couples TRBV18 to TRBJ1-1, with a tentative D call TRBD1 (6 bases). The CDR3 runs 13 residues. Between the trimmed V and J ends, which lost 3 bases and 4 bases, there was a span of 9 bases. Germline V gene sequence: CDR1 KGHSH, CDR2 LQKENI. In nucleotides, the CDR3 is TGTGCCAGCTCACCTGGGGGGCTCACTGAAGCTTTCTTT. Its translation is CASSPGGLTEAFF.

V and J are TRBV2 and TRBJ1-2; D unclear. In germline, CDR1 is SNHLY, CDR2 FYNNEI. The CDR3 contains 13 residues. Between the trimmed V and J ends, which lost 6 bases and 2 bases, there was a span of 10 bases. For the CDR3, the DNA is TGTGCCAGCAGGAAAATCTGGAACTATGGCTACACCTTC. Residues: CASRKIWNYGYTF. Based on the CDR3 plus reference TRBV2 and TRBJ1-2, the full variable domain is EPEVTQTPSHQVTQMGQEVILRCVPISNHLYFYWYRQILGQKVEFLVSFYNNEISEKSEIFDDQFSVERPDGSNFTLKIRSTKLEDSAMYFCASRKIWNYGYTFGSGTRLTVV.

The sample holds many counts of this clonotype. The chain recombines TRBV14 with TRBJ1-5; TRBD1 is a possible D gene (6 bases). The CDR3 totals 13 residues. Trimming left V 5 bases short and J 6 bases short, with 11 bases between. Germline CDR1 is SGHDN and CDR2 is FVKESK. CDR3 loop: CASSSGHFQPQHF. DNA for the CDR3: TGTGCCAGCAGCTCGGGACATTTTCAGCCCCAGCATTTT.

To note about this clonotype: This could be a read error, since a much larger clone is one nucleotide away. The gene calls are TRBV9 and TRBJ1-4; 7 bases are a match to TRBD1. Germline V gene sequence: CDR1 SGDLS, CDR2 YYNGEE. This CDR3 has 15 amino acids. Germline trimming cut 0 bases from V and 9 bases from J; bases unmatched to any gene: 8. The CDR3 sequence: CASSVGSGGSQKLFF. The CDR3 DNA reads TGTGCCAGCAGCGTAGGTTCAGGGGGAAGTCAAAAACTGTTTTTT.

This clonotype has ten or more counts. The chain is built from TRBV5-4 and TRBJ2-7, with unresolved D. The CDR3 contains 13 residues. V was clipped by 6 bases and J by 5 bases, with 15 bases between them. Germline-derived CDR1 and CDR2 are SGHNT and YYREEE (reference sequence). The CDR3 is CASKQTPFHEQYF. The CDR3 DNA sequence: TGTGCCAGCAAGCAGACACCCTTTCACGAGCAGTACTTC.

The chain is built from TRBV12-3 or TRBV12-4 and TRBJ2-3, with D hard to call. V lost 4 bases and J 7 bases, leaving 12 bases between the germline ends. This CDR3 is built from 13 residues. In nucleotides, the CDR3 is TGTGCCAGCAGTTCCAGTGGGGTATATACGCAGTATTTT. Protein product: CASSSSGVYTQYF.

This rearrangement joins TRBV15 to TRBJ1-2; the match to TRBD1 covers 7 bases. The CDR3 loop spans 15 amino acids. V dropped 3 bases and J dropped 6; count of bases not matched to a gene: 10. Germline assignment: CDR1 LNHNV and CDR2 YYDKDF (reference sequence). The CDR3 region is CATSSWDRGPDGYTF. DNA for the CDR3: TGTGCCACCAGCAGCTGGGATAGGGGGCCGGATGGCTACACCTTC.